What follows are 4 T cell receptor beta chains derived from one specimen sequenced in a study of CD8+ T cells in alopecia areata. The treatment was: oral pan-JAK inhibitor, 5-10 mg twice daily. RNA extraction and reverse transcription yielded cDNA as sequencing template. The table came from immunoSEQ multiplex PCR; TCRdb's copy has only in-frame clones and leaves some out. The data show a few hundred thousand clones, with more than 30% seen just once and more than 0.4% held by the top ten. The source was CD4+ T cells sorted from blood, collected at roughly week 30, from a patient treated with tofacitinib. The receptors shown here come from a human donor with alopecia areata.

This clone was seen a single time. CDR3 sequence: CACDRDWQETQYF. The CDR3 coding sequence is TGTGCCTGCGACCGGGACTGGCAAGAGACCCAGTACTTC. The chain links TRBV30 to TRBJ2-5, with D possibly TRBD2 on 6 matching bases. Germline CDR1 is GTSNPN and CDR2 is SVGIG (reference sequence). CDR3 length: 13 amino acids. V dropped 6 bases and J dropped 2 bases, with 13 bases sitting between them.

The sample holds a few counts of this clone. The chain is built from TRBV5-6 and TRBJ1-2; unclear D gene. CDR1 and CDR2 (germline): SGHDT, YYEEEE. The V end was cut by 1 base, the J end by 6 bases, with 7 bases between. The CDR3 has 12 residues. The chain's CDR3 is CASSLRSNGYTF. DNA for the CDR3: TGTGCCAGCAGCTTGAGGAGCAATGGCTACACCTTC.

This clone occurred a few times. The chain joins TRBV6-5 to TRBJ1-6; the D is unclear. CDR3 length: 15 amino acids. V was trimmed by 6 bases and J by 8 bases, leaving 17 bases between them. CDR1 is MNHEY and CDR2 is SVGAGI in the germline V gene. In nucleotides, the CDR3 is TGTGCCAGCAGGACGATTGCTAAAGGAGATTCACCCCTCCACTTT. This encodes CASRTIAKGDSPLHF.

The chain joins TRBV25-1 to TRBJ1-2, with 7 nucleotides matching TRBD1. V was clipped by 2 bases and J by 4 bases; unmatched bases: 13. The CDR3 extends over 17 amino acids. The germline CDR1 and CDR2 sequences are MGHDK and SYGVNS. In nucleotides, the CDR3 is TGTGCCAGCAGTGAACTAAGAGCAGGGGGAGTTGGCTATGGCTACACCTTC. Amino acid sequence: CASSELRAGGVGYGYTF.